This TCR beta chain was recovered during a study of blood T cell repertoires in COVID-19. Study information: There were acute and convalescent COVID-19 samples, and they came from the United States, Italy and Spain. From T cells, B-cell-depleted T cells, or PBMCs came the material, which was cDNA or gDNA.

Participant ages covered about 18 to 95 years across 25 or so US areas. Generated by immunoSEQ multiplex PCR, the TCRdb table keeps only in-frame clones and is missing some. The table includes 140,000 to 150,000 clones, around 87% detected once. This receptor was obtained from a woman aged 30 to 39 with acute COVID-19. Material for sequencing was PBMCs or T cells enriched from blood (not recorded which).

CDR3 loop: CASSKARIRETHFDEEKLFF. The CDR3 region has the DNA TGTGCCAGCAGCAAAGCGCGGATTAGAGAAACACACTTCGACGAGGAAAAACTGTTTTTT. The chain employs TRBV21-1 and TRBJ1-4. TRBV21-1 is a pseudogene locus. The CDR3 consists of 20 residues.